This T cell receptor beta chain was documented in a study of preoperative IRX-2 immunotherapy in early breast cancer. Treatment reported: preoperative locoregional IRX-2 cytokine immunotherapy. CDR1 is SGDLS and CDR2 is YYNGEE in the germline V gene. The J segment lost 4 bases and the V segment lost 0 bases, leaving 5 bases of the junction unmatched. This CDR3 has 16 residues. TCRdb keeps only in-frame clones here, not all; method: immunoSEQ multiplex PCR. The sample has tens of thousands of clones; 90% are singletons. This specimen was taken from a patient treated with IRX-2 immunotherapy. V usage is TRBV9 and J usage is TRBJ2-2; 8 bases map to TRBD2. The clonotype comes from a human donor with breast cancer. The CDR3 region is CASSVDGGAVTGELFF. The CDR3 DNA reads as TGTGCCAGCAGCGTAGACGGGGGGGCCGTCACCGGGGAGCTGTTTTTT.